This is a list of T cell receptor beta chains from one sample in a study of neoadjuvant anti-PD-1 for oral cavity cancer. Here immunoSEQ multiplex PCR was the method, and the copy in TCRdb shows in-frame clones only, minus some. The sample has about 16,000 clones, roughly 70% seen once. The sequenced sample was PBMCs, obtained before nivolumab (anti-PD-1) treatment. These receptors came from a person between 40 and 85 years old with oral cavity squamous cell carcinoma. CDR3s leave out the opening cysteine and the closing phenylalanine or tryptophan. A D gene is named only where the DNA matches it firmly. Clone size is given for some rows only: seen once, a few or many times, or a class if the clone is expanded.

d_call	j_call	clone_size	v_call	cdr3_aa
NA	TRBJ1-4	once	TRBV28	ASSSNQGNEKLF
TRBD2	TRBJ2-1	NA	TRBV25-1	ASSESPRTSGRSNEQF
NA	TRBJ1-2	NA	TRBV9	ASSVEEGSGYT
NA	TRBJ2-7	NA	TRBV11-2	ASSFASSTYEQY
NA	TRBJ1-1	few	TRBV10-1	ASSESEGPNTEAF
NA	TRBJ2-2	few	TRBV5-4	ASSLGTIGTGELF
NA	TRBJ1-2	once	TRBV5-4	ASSLSKQGNYGYT
TRBD1	TRBJ1-2	NA	TRBV19	ASSRQGGDYGYT
TRBD1	TRBJ2-1	NA	TRBV29-1	SVERQGTYNEQF
NA	TRBJ1-5	NA	TRBV27	ATSGRVGQPQH
NA	TRBJ2-5	NA	TRBV11-2	ASSFGTTGETQY
NA	TRBJ1-1	NA	TRBV10-3	ATRSGRETEAF
NA	TRBJ2-3	NA	TRBV7-2	ASSLDGGADTQY
NA	TRBJ2-5	few	TRBV5-1	ASSLYGERQETQY
TRBD1	TRBJ1-5	NA	TRBV5-5	ASSLQTGKNQPQH
TRBD2	TRBJ2-6	NA	TRBV2	ASTGGDAGANVLT
NA	TRBJ2-1	once	TRBV6-1	ASSEARGNEQF
NA	TRBJ1-1	NA	TRBV19	ASSLATLNTEAF
NA	TRBJ1-2	NA	TRBV29-1	SVVGFDGYT
NA	TRBJ2-2	NA	TRBV7-2	ASSSFGGLELF
TRBD1	TRBJ2-7	NA	TRBV15	ATSRDRDRGPPRYEQY
TRBD2	TRBJ2-5	NA	TRBV7-8	ASSFSSGSSYQY
NA	TRBJ1-1	NA	TRBV27	ASSFGGALNTEAF
TRBD2	TRBJ2-1	NA	TRBV2	ASSPTSGREIDEQF
TRBD1	TRBJ2-5	NA	TRBV29-1	SLRTGGSETQY
NA	TRBJ1-4	NA	TRBV29-1	SVALEGFWEKLF
TRBD2	TRBJ2-5	NA	TRBV30	AWTLAGVRETQY
NA	TRBJ2-5	NA	TRBV7-9	ASSSKRTGGGETQY
NA	TRBJ1-5	NA	TRBV9	ASSPGWDSNQPQH
NA	TRBJ1-1	NA	TRBV29-1	SVDGGTTEAF
NA	TRBJ1-1	NA	TRBV2	ASSSRGSNAEAF
NA	TRBJ1-1	NA	TRBV5-5	ASSPRVGDTEAF
NA	TRBJ1-5	once	TRBV19	ASSYERQPQH
NA	TRBJ2-5	NA	TRBV4-1	ASSQNRAKETQY
NA	TRBJ1-5	NA	TRBV19	ASSAQSGVDGAQH
NA	TRBJ2-2	few	TRBV6-6	ASSSRQTTGELF
NA	TRBJ2-1	NA	TRBV5-1	ASSITTNEQF
TRBD1	TRBJ1-3	NA	TRBV30	AWIRQGTGNTIY
NA	TRBJ2-1	NA	TRBV6-5	ASSTGLGIPQF
NA	TRBJ2-6	NA	TRBV5-1	ASSPSTGSGANVLT
NA	TRBJ2-1	few	TRBV7-6	ASSLALAGSGYEQF
NA	TRBJ1-2	NA	TRBV2	ASSEEASFYGYT
NA	TRBJ1-1	NA	TRBV15	ATSRNKNPDTEAF
NA	TRBJ1-1	NA	TRBV5-5	ASSFRSGSPEAF
NA	TRBJ2-7	NA	TRBV28	ASRSPGGEQY
NA	TRBJ1-1	few	TRBV7-9	ASDAGMNTEAF
NA	TRBJ1-1	NA	TRBV7-2	ASSTDSLNTEAF
TRBD1	TRBJ1-1	NA	TRBV27	ASTRTGWGEAF
NA	TRBJ2-3	NA	TRBV7-3	ASSPTGPTDTQY
NA	TRBJ2-3	few	TRBV27	ASSFNGYADTQY
NA	TRBJ2-1	NA	TRBV5-6	ASSLGTMGTPYNEQF
TRBD1	TRBJ2-7	NA	TRBV5-8	ASSLGTGGNEQY
NA	TRBJ2-1	NA	TRBV6-1	ASSEGEGAYNEQF
NA	TRBJ1-2	once	TRBV6-5	ASSRTGSHGYT